This T cell receptor (beta chain) originates from a study of Graves' ophthalmopathy and Graves' hyperthyroidism. Hyperthyroidism patients were newly diagnosed, ill under 2 months, and aged 18 to 65 years. None of the included patients had other autoimmune diseases, uncontrolled infections, pregnancy or lactation, as these led to exclusion. Orbital computed tomography and thyroid ultrasound, along with TRAb, serum thyroxine and clinical symptoms, underpinned diagnosis. Around 9.9 ml of fresh blood yielded the PBMCs by density gradient. This clonotype has only a few counts. V gave up 3 bases and J gave up 2 bases, with 14 bases separating them. The CDR3 runs 15 residues. CDR1 is SGHTA, CDR2 FQGNSA, per germline. Amplification of TCR beta CDR3 regions used RNA transcripts. RT-PCR with HTBI primers came first, then second-round multiplex PCR. TCRdb passed the multiplex PCR reads through MiXCR, listing each CDR3 protein once. The table records about 620,000 distinct CDR3 sequences, 22% of them present only once.

This sequence joins TRBV7-2 and TRBJ2-7, with D perhaps matching TRBD2 (7 bases). This receptor was identified in a woman under 30 with stable Graves' hyperthyroidism. Some clones in this sample may be carry-over from other donors' samples. Sample: peripheral blood. The CDR3 region is CASSFVPGGPYEQYF. The CDR3 region has the DNA TGTGCCAGCAGCTTCGTCCCCGGGGGGCCCTACGAGCAGTACTTC.